This TCR beta chain originates from a study of cytomegalovirus exposure and HLA in healthy donors. This clone was observed a handful of times. PCR employed 60 Vbeta and 13 Jbeta primers. Some clones are missing from TCRdb's copy, which holds only in-frame ones; the method was immunoSEQ multiplex PCR. Altogether roughly 200,000 clones are present, over 80% being singletons, with the ten largest covering over 1%. The source material was PBMCs. This receptor was obtained from a young man in good health and CMV-seronegative.

CDR3 sequence reads: CASSFDRHIQYF. In DNA, the CDR3 is TGTGCCAGCAGTTTCGACAGACACATTCAGTACTTC. V is TRBV6-5 and J is TRBJ2-4; possibly TRBD1 for D (5 bases). Between the trimmed V and J ends, which lost 4 bases and 8 bases, there was a span of 9 bases. The CDR3 is made up of 12 amino acids. Looked up from germline, CDR1 is MNHEY and CDR2 is SVGAGI.